The clone carrying this TCR beta chain came up a few times. This sample was taken from a study of blood T cells in healthy people across ages. CDR1 and CDR2 from the germline V gene are SGHAT and FQNNGV. Unmatched junction bases numbered 10, after V lost 6 bases and J lost 5 bases. The CDR3 runs 15 residues. Alongside a J-beta primer mix, a sample-barcoded 5' primer served in a second PCR lasting roughly 7 to 11 cycles. Each CDR3 protein gets one entry after TCRdb re-called the 5' RACE reads with MiXCR. The sample gives around 1,600,000 distinct CDR3 sequences, 35% to 45% of which show up once; around 4% is in the top ten.

The chain joins TRBV11-2 to TRBJ1-1; 9 bases align to TRBD1. The receptor's source is a woman between 18 and 29 years old in good health. The sample comprised blood. The CDR3 loop is CASRVTGTGKTEAFF. DNA of the CDR3: TGTGCCAGCAGGGTAACCGGGACAGGGAAAACTGAAGCTTTCTTT.